This T cell receptor (beta chain) is drawn from a study of shared clonotypes between healthy human individuals. On the study more broadly: A donor's plate count was three for CD4 naive and three for CD4 memory; CD8 naive had two and CD8 memory one. Points from the study as a whole: Researchers found naive subsets generally carried larger estimated richness than memory subsets.

It was CD45RO-negative cells, positively selected for CCR7, that made up naive CD8 cells, with terminally differentiated effector memory CD45RA+ cells excluded. Researchers divided each subset's genomic DNA evenly across several immunoSEQ plates. Clones were sequenced by immunoSEQ multiplex PCR, and TCRdb holds only the in-frame ones, with some missing. The top ten clones hold around 24% of a sample with approximately 740,000 clones, 80% to 95% of them seen once. CDR1 is MNHNS, CDR2 SASEGT, per germline. The germline V and J ends were trimmed by 6 bases and 2 bases, with 14 bases remaining between them. The CDR3 has 15 amino acids. As concerns this clone: The target antigen is unknown.

Sequenced input: naive CD8+ T cells sorted from blood. This sequence originates from a man under 40 in good health. The chain employs TRBV6-1 and TRBJ2-1; a weak D match, TRBD2 (6 bases). CDR3 nucleotide sequence: TGTGCCAGCAGCTCCCGGGACTCAACCTACAATGAGCAGTTCTTC. This sequence encodes CASSSRDSTYNEQFF.